What follows is one T cell receptor (beta chain) and its context. No antigen is known for it. These data belong to a study of T cell responses to AZD1222 COVID-19 vaccine. Overall study findings and caveats: The donor cohort was predominantly white British with a female majority, and clonal diversity may have been underestimated.

Looked up from germline, CDR1 is MNHEY and CDR2 is SVGAGI. V was trimmed by 6 bases and J by 4 bases, leaving 9 bases between them. The CDR3 has 13 amino acids. The repertoire was sequenced with immunoSEQ multiplex PCR; TCRdb's copy has only in-frame clones and lacks some. The profile shows more than 95,000 clones, around 90% of them singletons. Sequences were derived from peripheral blood, sampled on day 0 of AZD1222 vaccination. The chain combines TRBV6-5 with TRBJ1-4; no definite D call. The source of this sequence is an adult in good health. The CDR3 loop is CASREQLNEKLFF. The CDR3 nucleotides read TGTGCCAGCAGGGAGCAGCTTAATGAAAAACTGTTTTTT.